This T cell receptor beta chain emerged from a study of CD8+CD57+ T cells in acquired aplastic anemia. Study at large: The DNA of sorted CD4+ and CD8+ cells averaged approximately 3.4 ug.

An expansion of CD8+CD57+ cells by flow cytometry had been shown in patients chosen for sequencing. Germline CDR1 reads LNHDA; CDR2 reads SQIVND (reference sequence). The CDR3 loop spans 10 amino acids. Trimming shortened V by 10 bases and J by 3 bases, and 6 bases separated the two germline ends. The template used for profiling TCR beta VDJ and CDR3 was genomic DNA. MiXCR was run by TCRdb on the reads, yielding one entry per CDR3 protein. The table records 160,000 or so distinct CDR3 sequences, about 45% of them present only once. The material sequenced was sorted CD4+, CD8+, or CD8+CD57+ T cells (not recorded which) from PBMCs. The sequence was obtained from a human donor with aplastic anemia. This chain links TRBV19 with TRBJ1-2; D is possibly TRBD1 (5 bases). The DNA for the CDR3 is TGTGCCACCAGGGACTATGGCTACACCTTC. It specifies CATRDYGYTF.